This paragraph reports one TCR beta chain. This CDR3 is 14 amino acids long. CDR1 is SGHNT and CDR2 is YENEEA in the germline V gene. V was pared by 1 base and J by 3 bases, with 8 bases between. These data come from a study of blood T cell repertoires in COVID-19. Overall study: T cells, B-cell-depleted T cells, or PBMCs supplied cDNA or gDNA.

Here immunoSEQ multiplex PCR was the method, and the copy in TCRdb shows in-frame clones only, minus some. The data contain roughly 260,000 clones, roughly 90% of them singletons. Sequencing was done on a sample of peripheral blood. The chain is built from TRBV11-3 and TRBJ2-3; no clear D gene. The clonotype comes from a man aged 55 to 70 who had recovered from COVID-19. CDR3 in amino acids: CASSLGGLTDTQYF. CDR3 nucleotide sequence: TGTGCCAGCAGCTTAGGTGGGCTTACAGATACGCAGTATTTT.